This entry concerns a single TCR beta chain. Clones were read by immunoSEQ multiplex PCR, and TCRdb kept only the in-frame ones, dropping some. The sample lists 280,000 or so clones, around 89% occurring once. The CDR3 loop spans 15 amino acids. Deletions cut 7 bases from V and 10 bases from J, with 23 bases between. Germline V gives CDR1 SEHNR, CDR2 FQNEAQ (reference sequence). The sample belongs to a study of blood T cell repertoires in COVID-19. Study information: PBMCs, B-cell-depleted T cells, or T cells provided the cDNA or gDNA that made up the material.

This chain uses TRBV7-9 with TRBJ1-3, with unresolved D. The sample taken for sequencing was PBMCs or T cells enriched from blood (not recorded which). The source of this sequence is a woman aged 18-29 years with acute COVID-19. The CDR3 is CASNATRAQAETIYF. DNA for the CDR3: TGTGCCAGCAACGCAACTAGGGCGCAGGCCGAAACCATATATTTT. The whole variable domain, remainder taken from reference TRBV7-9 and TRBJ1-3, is DTGVSQNPRHKITKRGQNVTFRCDPISEHNRLYWYRQTLGQGPEFLTYFQNEAQLEKSRLLSDRFSAERPKGSFSTLEIQRTEQGDSAMYLCASNATRAQAETIYFGEGSWLTVV.